This TCR beta chain was documented in a study of read filtering for tumor transcriptome and immune sequencing. About the research overall: Transcriptome libraries were built from DNase-treated RNA.

The sample holds many counts of this clonotype. This library used roughly 400 ng RNA and molecular barcoded adaptors spanning alpha/delta and beta/gamma chains. TCRdb passed the reads through MiXCR, listing each CDR3 protein once. This sample has 100,000 to 150,000 distinct CDR3 sequences, with around 13% found just once. V lost 1 base, J lost 4 bases, and 11 bases lay in between. Germline CDR1 SNHLY, CDR2 FYNNEI. CDR3 size: 15 residues. The source material was a population of CD138-negative cells sorted from bone marrow. This TCR derives from a donor aged 40 or older with multiple myeloma. The chain employs TRBV2 and TRBJ1-5; D is undetermined. The CDR3 nucleotides are TGTGCCAGCAGTGAAGGGTTAAGAAGGAATCAGCCCCAGCATTTT. Translating it yields CASSEGLRRNQPQHF. Full variable domain (outside the CDR3, taken from reference TRBV2 and TRBJ1-5): EPEVTQTPSHQVTQMGQEVILRCVPISNHLYFYWYRQILGQKVEFLVSFYNNEISEKSEIFDDQFSVERPDGSNFTLKIRSTKLEDSAMYFCASSEGLRRNQPQHFGDGTRLSIL.